In its sample, the clone carrying this TCR beta chain was seen a few times. These data come from a study of cytomegalovirus exposure and HLA in healthy donors. Primers included in the PCR were 60 Vbeta and 13 Jbeta primers. TCRdb's copy holds only in-frame clones and misses some; the assay was immunoSEQ multiplex PCR. The sample contains under 250,000 clones, 65% to 85% of which appear only once. Material for sequencing was PBMCs. The clonotype was recovered from a boy aged 2 to 10 in good health and CMV-seronegative.

CDR3 sequence: CASSSAGPNTEAFF. CDR3 DNA: TGTGCCAGCAGTAGCGCGGGGCCTAACACTGAAGCTTTCTTT. The rearrangement links TRBV6-5 to TRBJ1-1, with D perhaps TRBD1 (5 bases). This CDR3 is built from 14 residues. Germline V gene lookup returns CDR1 MNHEY and CDR2 SVGAGI. The V end lost 5 bases, the J end lost 2 bases, and 12 bases lay between the germline ends.